The 25 T cell receptor beta chains below were found in one sample sequenced in a study of cytomegalovirus exposure and HLA in healthy donors. Only in-frame clones appear in the TCRdb table, and some are missing; sequencing was by immunoSEQ multiplex PCR. The sample holds more than 250,000 clones, less than 95% seen once. The sample comprised PBMCs. The receptors were sampled from a woman in her 30s in good health and CMV-seronegative.

This sequence joins TRBV6-6 and TRBJ1-5; D gene uncertain. The V end was cut by 0 bases, the J end by 3 bases, with 6 bases between. Germline-derived CDR1 and CDR2 are MNHNY and SVGAGI (reference sequence). The length of the CDR3 is 14 residues. CDR3 nucleotide sequence: TGTGCCAGCAGTTACTCACAGCCCAATCAGCCCCAGCATTTT. Protein: CASSYSQPNQPQHF.

V usage is TRBV6-4 and J usage is TRBJ2-3, with TRBD2 matching over 10 bases. CDR1 is MRHNA and CDR2 is SNTAGT in the germline V gene. The CDR3 runs to 15 residues. The ends lost 5 bases at V and 4 bases at J; junction bases unmatched: 6. The CDR3 DNA is TGTGCCAGCAGTCCCGGGACTAGCGAAGCAGATACGCAGTATTTT. Translating it yields CASSPGTSEADTQYF.

The CDR3 here is CASSLGAIQETQYF. In DNA form, the CDR3 reads TGTGCCAGCAGCTTGGGGGCTATCCAAGAGACCCAGTACTTC. The genes are TRBV7-9 and TRBJ2-5; a possible D gene is TRBD1 (6 bases). Germline loops: CDR1 SEHNR, CDR2 FQNEAQ (reference sequence). The ends were cut back, 3 bases at V and 1 base at J, with 9 bases in the middle. There are 14 residues in the CDR3.

The chain uses TRBV7-8 and TRBJ1-1; D gene uncertain. This CDR3 has 14 amino acids. Trimming removed 8 bases at V and 6 bases at J, with 19 bases between. Germline loops: CDR1 SGHVS, CDR2 FQNEAQ. The CDR3 DNA reads as TGTGCCAGCGCCCCCTCGGTGGCTTTTCCTGAAGCTTTCTTT. It encodes CASAPSVAFPEAFF.

The chain is built from TRBV6-5 and TRBJ2-1; TRBD2 is a possible D gene (5 bases). V lost 5 bases, J lost 7 bases, and 12 bases lay in between. The CDR3 covers 13 residues. CDR1 MNHEY and CDR2 SVGAGI come from the germline V gene. The CDR3 loop reads CASSSNPGNEQFF. DNA of the CDR3: TGTGCCAGCAGTAGCAACCCGGGGAATGAGCAGTTCTTC.

This clone has only a few counts. The rearrangement links TRBV27 to TRBJ2-7; a weak D match, TRBD2 (6 bases). From germline, CDR1 is MNHEY and CDR2 SMNVEV (reference sequence). Trimming shortened V by 4 bases and J by 8 bases, and 18 bases separated the two germline ends. The CDR3 is made up of 14 amino acids. CDR3: CASSSRDGPTKQYF. In DNA, the CDR3 is TGTGCCAGCAGTTCGCGGGACGGACCTACGAAGCAGTACTTC.

The chain couples TRBV6-5 to TRBJ2-7; perhaps TRBD2 as D (6 bases). In germline, CDR1 is MNHEY, CDR2 SVGAGI. V lost 6 bases to trimming and J lost 5 bases, with 14 bases between them. The CDR3 has 13 residues. CDR3 DNA: TGTGCCAGCAGCACCTGGAGGGGCGACGAGCAGTACTTC. This encodes CASSTWRGDEQYF.

This chain links TRBV6-5 with TRBJ2-5, with 11 bases matching TRBD2. Germline lookup yields CDR1 MNHEY and CDR2 SVGAGI. The CDR3 runs to 14 residues. The V and J ends lost 4 bases and 4 bases, in that order; junction bases with no gene match: 2. The CDR3: CASSSLAGVETQYF. CDR3 bases: TGTGCCAGCAGTTCACTAGCGGGGGTAGAGACCCAGTACTTC.

The chain uses TRBV27 and TRBJ1-3; D unresolved. V lost 2 bases and J 4 bases, leaving 9 bases between the germline ends. Germline CDR1 MNHEY, CDR2 SMNVEV (reference sequence). This CDR3 spans 14 amino acids. The CDR3 loop reads CASSLSWTGNTIYF. In nucleotides, the CDR3 is TGTGCCAGCAGTTTAAGTTGGACGGGAAACACCATATATTTT.

This rearrangement joins TRBV7-6 to TRBJ2-7, with D possibly being TRBD2 (7 bases). The CDR3 consists of 16 residues. CDR1 and CDR2 from the germline V gene are SGHVS and FNYEAQ. Trimming removed 5 bases at V and 6 bases at J, with 23 bases between. CDR3 sequence reads: CASSPTLAGEGREQYF. DNA of the CDR3: TGTGCCAGCAGCCCAACGCTGGCAGGGGAGGGGCGCGAGCAGTACTTC.

The J gene is TRBJ2-1, the V gene TRBV4-3; 7 positions agree with TRBD2. Germline-derived CDR1 and CDR2 are LGHNA and YSLEER. V trimming: 0 bases; J trimming: 1 base; junction bases outside the gene matches: 3. CDR3 length equals 16 residues. CDR3 residues: CASSQESGISYNEQFF. CDR3 nucleotides: TGCGCCAGCAGCCAAGAAAGCGGGATTTCCTACAATGAGCAGTTCTTC.

The chain carries TRBV7-3 and TRBJ2-7; tentatively, D is TRBD2 (6 bases). The germline V gene has CDR1 SGHTA and CDR2 FQGTGA. V lost 2 bases and J 3 bases, leaving 11 bases between the germline ends. This CDR3 region has 14 residues. CDR3 sequence (DNA): TGTGCCAGCAGCTTAGATGGTAGCGGCTACGAGCAGTACTTC. Its translation is CASSLDGSGYEQYF. Full variable domain (outside the CDR3, taken from reference TRBV7-3 and TRBJ2-7): GAGVSQTPSNKVTEKGKYVELRCDPISGHTALYWYRQSLGQGPEFLIYFQGTGAADDSGLPNDRFFAVRPEGSVSTLKIQRTERGDSAVYLCASSLDGSGYEQYFGPGTRLTVT.

The CDR3 region is CASSYKVTGELFF. The CDR3 DNA follows: TGTGCCAGCAGCTACAAAGTTACCGGGGAGCTGTTTTTT. The V call is TRBV9, the J call TRBJ2-2; D gene ambiguous. The germline V gene encodes CDR1 SGDLS and CDR2 YYNGEE. The V end lost 4 bases, the J end lost 5 bases, and 9 bases lay between the germline ends. The CDR3 has 13 residues.

This clone occurred once. The chain is built from TRBV5-1 and TRBJ2-1; 10 positions agree with TRBD2. Germline V gives CDR1 SGHRS, CDR2 YFSETQ. The CDR3 extends over 15 amino acids. The V segment lost 0 bases and the J segment 9 bases; nucleotides outside the gene matches: 6. The CDR3 DNA follows: TGCGCCAGCAGCTTGGGGCTAGCGGGAGCCGGTGAGCAGTTCTTC. It codes for CASSLGLAGAGEQFF. Full variable domain (outside the CDR3, taken from reference TRBV5-1 and TRBJ2-1): KAGVTQTPRYLIKTRGQQVTLSCSPISGHRSVSWYQQTPGQGLQFLFEYFSETQRNKGNFPGRFSGRQFSNSRSEMNVSTLELGDSALYLCASSLGLAGAGEQFFGPGTRLTVL.

This clone was observed many times. V usage is TRBV2 and J usage is TRBJ2-1; 15 bases fit TRBD2. The CDR3 runs to 17 residues. Germline loops: CDR1 SNHLY, CDR2 FYNNEI. Trimming at V came to 5 bases and at J to 7 bases, leaving 9 bases not matched to a gene. CDR3 region: CASSRTSGRALGNEQFF. In nucleotides, the CDR3 is TGTGCCAGCAGTAGGACTAGCGGGAGGGCCTTGGGAAATGAGCAGTTCTTC.

The CDR3 reads CASSWGLAGAREQFF. In nucleotides, the CDR3 is TGCGCCAGCAGCTGGGGACTAGCGGGAGCGAGGGAGCAGTTCTTC. The J gene is TRBJ2-1, the V gene TRBV5-1; 14 positions match TRBD2. The CDR3 is 15 amino acids. Unmatched junction bases numbered 6, after V lost 3 bases and J lost 10 bases. In germline, CDR1 is SGHRS, CDR2 YFSETQ.

The gene calls are TRBV9 and TRBJ2-2, with 8 bases that match TRBD2. Germline V gives CDR1 SGDLS, CDR2 YYNGEE. This CDR3 spans 13 amino acids. Unmatched junction bases numbered 4, after V lost 5 bases and J lost 7 bases. The CDR3 bases are TGTGCCAGCAGTAGCGGGATAGGCGGGGAGCTGTTTTTT. This sequence encodes CASSSGIGGELFF.

The rearrangement links TRBV28 to TRBJ2-5; no firm D call. V shed 5 bases and J shed 5 bases, with 15 bases lying between them. There are 14 residues in the CDR3. Germline CDR1 reads MDHEN; CDR2 reads SYDVKM. The CDR3 DNA follows: TGTGCCAGCAGTCCCCAAATGGAATACGAGACCCAGTACTTC. As protein: CASSPQMEYETQYF.

This clone came up once. The CDR3 DNA sequence: TGTGCCAGCAGCCCAATAGGGACAGGTGTCTATGGCTACACCTTC. Translated: CASSPIGTGVYGYTF. The chain uses TRBV7-9 and TRBJ1-2, with 8 bases lining up with TRBD1. The J segment lost 4 bases and the V segment lost 5 bases, leaving 9 bases of the junction unmatched. The CDR3 is made up of 15 amino acids. Germline CDR1 is SEHNR and CDR2 is FQNEAQ (reference sequence).

This chain links TRBV9 with TRBJ2-2; 7 nucleotides match TRBD2. Per germline, CDR1 SGDLS and CDR2 YYNGEE. This CDR3 region has 16 residues. Germline trimming cut 0 bases from V and 5 bases from J; bases unmatched to any gene: 7. The CDR3 here is CASSVVAGVSTGELFF. For the CDR3, the DNA is TGTGCCAGCAGCGTAGTGGCGGGAGTTTCAACCGGGGAGCTGTTTTTT.

The chain has TRBV13 and TRBJ2-7; TRBD1 matches at 8 bases. From germline, CDR1 is PRHDT and CDR2 FYEKMQ (reference sequence). The CDR3 has 16 residues. V lost 0 bases, J lost 3 bases, and 7 bases stayed unmatched. This chain's CDR3 is CASSLGGGTGDYEQYF. CDR3 nucleotide sequence: TGTGCCAGCAGCTTAGGCGGTGGGACAGGAGACTACGAGCAGTACTTC.

The gene calls are TRBV6-6 and TRBJ1-2; 8 nucleotides agree with TRBD1. V trimming: 8 bases; J trimming: 6 bases; junction bases outside the gene matches: 14. The CDR3 runs 15 residues. The germline V gene encodes CDR1 MNHNY and CDR2 SVGAGI (reference sequence). The CDR3 region is CASSNTEGTGHGYTF. Here the CDR3 DNA reads TGTGCCAGCTCGAATACTGAAGGGACAGGCCATGGCTACACCTTC.

A few counts support this clone. This chain uses TRBV5-4 with TRBJ2-7, with 10 nucleotides matching TRBD2. Unmatched junction bases numbered 2, after V lost 4 bases and J lost 1 base. The CDR3 totals 14 residues. Looked up from germline, CDR1 is SGHNT and CDR2 is YYREEE (reference sequence). The CDR3 spells CASSRTSGSYEQYF. The DNA for the CDR3 is TGTGCCAGCAGCCGGACTAGCGGATCCTACGAGCAGTACTTC.

Details on this clone: Other DNA sequences from this sample encode an identical CDR3 as well. The chain has TRBV19 and TRBJ2-7; D not certain. Germline V gene sequence: CDR1 LNHDA, CDR2 SQIVND (reference sequence). The CDR3 consists of 14 residues. V lost 7 bases and J 3 bases, leaving 16 bases between the germline ends. The CDR3 sequence is CASTPTGGIYEQYF. CDR3 nucleotides: TGTGCCAGTACTCCAACGGGCGGAATCTACGAGCAGTACTTC.

The genes are TRBV9 and TRBJ2-6, with D hard to call. Trimming cost V 0 bases and J 2 bases, with 6 bases left between them. Germline CDR1 SGDLS, CDR2 YYNGEE. The CDR3 loop spans 15 amino acids. As DNA, the CDR3 is TGTGCCAGCAGCGTAGACAACACTGGGGCCAACGTCCTGACTTTC. Its protein product is CASSVDNTGANVLTF.